The entry below describes one T cell receptor beta chain. The data were taken from a study of blood T cell repertoires in COVID-19. In the study overall: T cells, B-cell-depleted T cells, or PBMCs supplied cDNA or gDNA.

Trimming pared 5 bases from V and 2 bases from J, leaving 21 bases between. The CDR3 covers 17 residues. In germline, CDR1 is SEHNR, CDR2 FQNEAQ (reference sequence). Generated by immunoSEQ multiplex PCR, the TCRdb table keeps only in-frame clones and is missing some. The sample includes 350,000 to 500,000 clones, more than 70% of them seen just once. Recruits, aged roughly 18 to 100 years, lived in 25 or so US areas. The TCR sequence derives from a woman between 18 and 29 years old who had been exposed to COVID-19. The chain has TRBV7-9 and TRBJ1-1; D perhaps matches TRBD1 (5 bases). Sequencing used PBMCs or T cells enriched from blood (not recorded which). This CDR3 is CASSQPKTAGLNTEAFF. The DNA for the CDR3 is TGTGCCAGCAGCCAACCGAAAACCGCGGGGCTCAACACTGAAGCTTTCTTT.